A single TCR beta chain is shown here with its context. Its antigen is as yet unknown. Selected positively for CCR7 and CD45RO-negative, naive CD8 cells excluded terminally differentiated effector memory CD45RA+ cells. This specimen belongs to a study of shared clonotypes between healthy human individuals. The CDR3 consists of 14 residues. V was clipped by 8 bases and J by 5 bases; unmatched bases: 11. CDR1 and CDR2 from the germline V gene are MDHEN and SYDVKM. Sequencing was performed with immunoSEQ multiplex PCR; in TCRdb, only in-frame clones are kept and a portion is missing. The table lists about 2.1 million clones, roughly 95% of them singletons. Notes on the study in general: Large sequencing depth failed to make sorted-subset sequencing complete, rarefaction showed. Naive CD4 clonotype sharing across a handful of donors was around 5%.

The clonotype comes from a young man in good health. Some clones in this sample may be carry-over from other donors' samples. Sequencing used naive CD8+ T cells from PBMCs. The chain is built from TRBV28 and TRBJ2-5; 7 bases fit TRBD1. The DNA for the CDR3 is TGTGCCAGCCAGGACAGGACCTTAGCGGAGACCCAGTACTTC. It codes for CASQDRTLAETQYF.